The 8 T cell receptor beta chains below were found in one sample sequenced in a study of blood T cell repertoires in COVID-19. The method was immunoSEQ multiplex PCR; TCRdb's version includes in-frame clones alone and lacks a portion of them. The data contain about 260,000 clones, 85% to 90% of them seen just once; the ten biggest clones take up about 5.2%. The specimen sequenced was peripheral blood. The origin of the receptors is a woman aged 60 to 75 with COVID-19, enrolled during active disease.

This clone has just one count. The chain combines TRBV9 with TRBJ2-1, with TRBD2 matching over 10 bases. Trimming at V came to 0 bases and at J to 0 bases, leaving 6 bases not matched to a gene. Germline-derived CDR1 and CDR2 are SGDLS and YYNGEE. There are 18 residues in the CDR3. The CDR3 region has the DNA TGTGCCAGCAGCGTAGCAGGTAGCGGGAGGACCTCCTACAATGAGCAGTTCTTC. Its protein is CASSVAGSGRTSYNEQFF. Supplemented by reference TRBV9 and TRBJ2-1, the full variable domain reads DSGVTQTPKHLITATGQRVTLRCSPRSGDLSVYWYQQSLDQGLQFLIQYYNGEERAKGNILERFSAQQFPDLHSELNLSSLELGDSALYFCASSVAGSGRTSYNEQFFGPGTRLTVL.

The gene calls are TRBV20-1 and TRBJ2-7; 12 bases agree with TRBD1. Germline loops: CDR1 DFQATT, CDR2 SNEGSKA (reference sequence). Trimming at V came to 3 bases and at J to 6 bases, leaving 6 bases not matched to a gene. The CDR3 consists of 14 residues. This CDR3 reads CSASLGTGGSEQYF. The DNA for the CDR3 is TGCAGTGCTAGTTTAGGGACAGGGGGCTCCGAGCAGTACTTC.

The chain carries TRBV12-3 or TRBV12-4 and TRBJ1-2; TRBD1 might be the D (6 bases). CDR3 length: 13 amino acids. V gave up 3 bases and J gave up 7 bases, with 12 bases separating them. CDR3 sequence: CASSFNRDFGYTF. The CDR3 region has the DNA TGTGCCAGCAGTTTTAACAGGGATTTTGGCTACACCTTC.

The chain combines TRBV10-1 with TRBJ2-5; TRBD2 is a possible D gene (6 bases). The CDR3 is made up of 13 amino acids. The germline V gene encodes CDR1 WNHNN and CDR2 SYGVQD (reference sequence). V shed 5 bases and J shed 2 bases, with 9 bases lying between them. CDR3 DNA sequence: TGCGCCAGCAGTCGGGACTTACAAGAGACCCAGTACTTC. Amino acid sequence: CASSRDLQETQYF.

This rearrangement joins TRBV7-9 to TRBJ1-1, with no clear D. V lost 0 bases and J lost 1, with 12 bases in between. The germline CDR1 and CDR2 sequences are SEHNR and FQNEAQ (reference sequence). CDR3 length: 16 amino acids. CDR3 in DNA: TGTGCCAGCAGCTTAGCGGTGGGGAGAGGGAACACTGAAGCTTTCTTT. This codes for CASSLAVGRGNTEAFF.

V is TRBV2 and J is TRBJ1-1; TRBD1 might be the D (6 bases). V lost 4 bases, J lost 3 bases, and 18 bases lay in between. Germline V gene lookup returns CDR1 SNHLY and CDR2 FYNNEI. The CDR3 contains 16 residues. The CDR3 nucleotides are TGTGCCAGCAGTGCCCTGGGTCGAGGGGGGGACACTGAAGCTTTCTTT. Its protein product is CASSALGRGGDTEAFF.

V and J are TRBV25-1 and TRBJ1-2, with 7 bases matching TRBD1. V shed 5 bases, J shed 0 bases, and the junction held 6 bases outside the gene matches. The CDR3 has 15 residues. The germline V gene encodes CDR1 MGHDK and CDR2 SYGVNS. The CDR3 region has the DNA TGTGCCAGCAGTCGTAGGGACAGTACTAACTATGGCTACACCTTC. Protein: CASSRRDSTNYGYTF.

The chain recombines TRBV4-2 with TRBJ2-7; D call uncertain. This CDR3 spans 16 amino acids. The V end lost 0 bases, the J end lost 1 base, and 13 bases lay between the germline ends. Germline assignment: CDR1 LGHNA and CDR2 YNFKEQ. The CDR3 here is CASSQDVRRSSYEQYF. The CDR3 coding sequence is TGTGCCAGCAGCCAAGATGTGCGGCGGTCGTCCTACGAGCAGTACTTC.